The rows below give T cell receptor beta chains drawn from one sample of a study of cytomegalovirus exposure and HLA in healthy donors. Assay used: immunoSEQ multiplex PCR; TCRdb lists only in-frame clones, some missing. The sample has approximately 100,000 clones, 55% to 75% seen once; the top ten hold around 4%. The sequenced material came from PBMCs. These TCRs come from a man younger than 40 in good health and CMV-seropositive. Each CDR3 is given with its conserved first and last residue. The D gene is left open where the match is weak. Where a row states a size, it is once, few, many or the class of an expanded clone; other rows omit it.

D gene,J gene,clone size,V gene,CDR3 DNA,CDR3 protein
TRBD2,TRBJ2-5,few,TRBV7-2,TGTGCCAGCCGGGGCGGGAGGAGCGGGGGGTCATGGGAGACCCAGTACTTC,CASRGGRSGGSWETQYF
TRBD1,TRBJ2-3,.,TRBV4-1,TGCGCCAGCAGCCAAGATCCGGGACAGGGTGCGACAGATACGCAGTATTTT,CASSQDPGQGATDTQYF
.,TRBJ1-2,.,TRBV29-1,TGCAGCGTTGAAGCTTTAGATGGCTACACCTTC,CSVEALDGYTF
.,TRBJ2-3,.,TRBV6-1,TGTGCCAGCAGGGGGGGGCCCGCAGATACGCAGTATTTT,CASRGGPADTQYF
TRBD1,TRBJ1-1,.,TRBV6-1,TGTGCCAGCAGTGAATTAGGGGGCAGACTGAACACTGAAGCTTTCTTT,CASSELGGRLNTEAFF
.,TRBJ2-5,.,TRBV10-3,TGTGCCATCAGGGGCCCCCAAGAGACCCAGTACTTC,CAIRGPQETQYF
.,TRBJ2-7,few,TRBV20-1,TGCAGTGTCCTGGCGGTGCCGCAGTACTTC,CSVLAVPQYF
TRBD2,TRBJ2-3,few,TRBV13,TGTGCCAGCACAAGCGGGGGGGCCACAGATACGCAGTATTTT,CASTSGGATDTQYF
.,TRBJ1-1,.,TRBV14,TGTGCCAGCAGCCAGACCCCCTGGGGGCAAGAAAGAGAAGCTTTCTTT,CASSQTPWGQEREAFF
TRBD1,TRBJ2-7,.,TRBV18,TGTGCCAGCTCACTAGGGACAGGGAGTTTGGCCGAGCAGTACTTC,CASSLGTGSLAEQYF
TRBD1,TRBJ1-4,few,TRBV7-9,TGTGCCAGCATCCTACTAGGGACAGGGGATGAAAAACTGTTTTTT,CASILLGTGDEKLFF
TRBD1,TRBJ1-5,.,TRBV6-5,TGTGCCAGCAGTTACGGGACAGGGGGTTCTCCGCATTTT,CASSYGTGGSPHF
.,TRBJ2-2,few,TRBV5-1,TGCGCCAGCAGCTTGGTACAGGGCGGGAACACCGGGGAGCTGTTTTTT,CASSLVQGGNTGELFF
TRBD2,TRBJ2-5,few,TRBV5-6,TGTGCCAGCACCAACCGGGGGGGAGAGACCCAGTACTTC,CASTNRGGETQYF
.,TRBJ1-4,.,TRBV6-5,TGTGCCAGCAGAGACCACAGGGATCGAAAACTGTTTTTT,CASRDHRDRKLFF
.,TRBJ2-3,.,TRBV5-1,TGCGCCAGCCAGCTGAGAGGTCGGGTTGGCACAGATACGCAGTATTTT,CASQLRGRVGTDTQYF
.,TRBJ2-3,.,TRBV5-4,TGTGCCAGCAGCTTGTTATCCACAGATACGCAGTATTTT,CASSLLSTDTQYF
TRBD2,TRBJ2-3,.,TRBV4-2,TGTGCCAGCAGCCAAGGAACGCGGGGGGGCACAGATACGCAGTATTTT,CASSQGTRGGTDTQYF
.,TRBJ2-7,few,TRBV10-3,TGTGCCATCAGTGTTCAGGGGTCCTACGAGCAGTACTTC,CAISVQGSYEQYF
TRBD2,TRBJ2-4,.,TRBV27,TGTGCCAGCAGTTTTTACGGGACTAGCGGGTCCGGGAGCAAAAACATTCAGTACTTC,CASSFYGTSGSGSKNIQYF
TRBD2,TRBJ2-5,.,TRBV7-9,TGTGCCAGCAGCTTTCAAGCGGGGGGCCAAGAGACCCAGTACTTC,CASSFQAGGQETQYF
.,TRBJ1-1,few,TRBV5-1,TGCGCCAGCAGCTCCAGGGGCCGGAACACTGAAGCTTTCTTT,CASSSRGRNTEAFF
TRBD1,TRBJ2-2,.,TRBV6-1,TGTGCCAGCAATCGACAGGGGACAGGGGCCGGGGAGCTGTTTTTT,CASNRQGTGAGELFF
.,TRBJ1-2,.,TRBV27,TGTGCCAGCAGTTTAGATGGGACGGGGGTCTATGGCTACACCTTC,CASSLDGTGVYGYTF
.,TRBJ2-7,few,TRBV29-1,TGCAGCGTTGTGGTTTCAACCTACGAGCAGTACTTC,CSVVVSTYEQYF
.,TRBJ2-3,.,TRBV5-1,TGCGCCAGCAGCCCCCTTGGTCACTCAGATACGCAGTATTTT,CASSPLGHSDTQYF
TRBD2,TRBJ2-2,few,TRBV7-9,TGTGCCAGCGATAAGACTAGCGGAAGATCCGGGGAGCTGTTTTTT,CASDKTSGRSGELFF
TRBD2,TRBJ2-3,.,TRBV7-9,TGTGCCAGCAGCTTAGGCGGGGGGGCAGATACGCAGTATTTT,CASSLGGGADTQYF
TRBD1,TRBJ1-6,.,TRBV7-2,TGTGCCAGCAGCTCCCCCGGGACAGGGGGTACCCTCCACTTT,CASSSPGTGGTLHF
TRBD2,TRBJ2-3,few,TRBV5-1,TGCGCCAGCAGGTCTACTAGCGGCGCAGATACGCAGTATTTT,CASRSTSGADTQYF
.,TRBJ2-3,.,TRBV6-1,TGTGCCAGCAGTGAAGTAGCGTCGGGCACAGATACGCAGTATTTT,CASSEVASGTDTQYF
TRBD2,TRBJ2-1,few,TRBV7-2,TGTGCCAGCAGCTTGATGGGACTAGGTGTATCGGAGCCGTTCTTC,CASSLMGLGVSEPFF
.,TRBJ1-2,.,TRBV27,TGTGCCAGCAGTCGTCAAATCAGGGGAGGGGGCTACACCTTC,CASSRQIRGGGYTF
.,TRBJ1-3,.,TRBV29-1,TGCAGCGGAGAATCCTCCGGAAACACCATATATTTT,CSGESSGNTIYF
TRBD2,TRBJ2-3,.,TRBV5-1,TGCGCCAGCAGCTTAGCGGCGGCGGGGGCAGATACGCAGTATTTT,CASSLAAAGADTQYF
TRBD1,TRBJ1-1,.,TRBV7-9,TGTGCCAGCAGCTTTGGGGACAGGGTGAACACTGAAGCTTTCTTT,CASSFGDRVNTEAFF
.,TRBJ1-1,few,TRBV11-2,TGTGCCAGCAGCTTAGAGGGCCGGCTGAACACTGAAGCTTTCTTT,CASSLEGRLNTEAFF
.,TRBJ1-2,.,TRBV7-2,TGTGCCAGCAGCTTAGTGGAGGGCACTTACTATGGCTACACCTTC,CASSLVEGTYYGYTF
.,TRBJ1-6,.,TRBV5-1,TGCGCCAGCAGCCAATCGACCGGGACAATGCTTTTACCCCTCCACTTT,CASSQSTGTMLLPLHF
TRBD1,TRBJ2-5,.,TRBV30,TGTGCCTGGAGTGTAGGGGGCCTCCCGCAAGAGACCCAGTACTTC,CAWSVGGLPQETQYF
.,TRBJ1-5,few,TRBV6-5,TGTGCCAGCAGCCCGGGTGGGCAGCCCCAGCATTTT,CASSPGGQPQHF
TRBD2,TRBJ2-3,.,TRBV4-2,TGTGCCAGCAGCCAAGTGGGGACTAGCGAGGGTACGCAGTATTTT,CASSQVGTSEGTQYF
.,TRBJ2-6,.,TRBV5-1,TGCGCCAGCAGCTTGGGAGGGAATAACGGGGCCAACGTCCTGACTTTC,CASSLGGNNGANVLTF
.,TRBJ1-6,.,TRBV6-1,TGTGCCAGCAGTGACGGGACATATAATTCACCCCTCCACTTT,CASSDGTYNSPLHF
TRBD1,TRBJ1-6,.,TRBV7-6,TGTGCCAGCAGCTTGACAGGGGCCGCCTATAATTCACCCCTCCACTTT,CASSLTGAAYNSPLHF
.,TRBJ1-2,few,TRBV5-1,TGCGCCAGCAGCTTCTCGGGGGGGGTTGATGGCTACACCTTC,CASSFSGGVDGYTF
.,TRBJ1-2,.,TRBV27,TGTGCCAGCAGTTTAGGATCGGCCGACAACTGGTATGGCTACACCTTC,CASSLGSADNWYGYTF
TRBD1,TRBJ1-2,.,TRBV10-3,TGTGCCATCACTTCCGACAGGGGATTTGGCTACACCTTC,CAITSDRGFGYTF
.,TRBJ1-1,.,TRBV29-1,TGCAGCGTTGCAGTTACTAACGCTGAAGCTTTCTTT,CSVAVTNAEAFF
.,TRBJ2-3,few,TRBV30,TGTGCCTGGAGTGTACCACTGAGAGGCACAGATACGCAGTATTTT,CAWSVPLRGTDTQYF